The 5 T cell receptor beta chains below were found in one sample sequenced in a study of OX40 agonist ivuxolimab in advanced cancers. The protocol was immunoSEQ multiplex PCR, while the TCRdb copy is restricted to in-frame clones and leaves out a portion. Here the sample spans 40,000 to 45,000 clones, less than 90% being singletons. Sequences were derived from CD4+ or CD8+ T cells sorted from blood, sampled in a trial of the OX40 agonist ivuxolimab. Source of these receptors: an adult with an advanced solid tumor such as melanoma, head and neck, liver or kidney cancer.

The chain links TRBV27 to TRBJ2-1, with 11 bases that match TRBD2. Per the germline V gene, CDR1 is MNHEY and CDR2 is SMNVEV (reference sequence). V was clipped by 7 bases and J by 5 bases; unmatched bases: 4. CDR3 length: 14 amino acids. CDR3 sequence (DNA): TGTGCCAGCAAAGCTAGCGGGGGGAACAATGAGCAGTTCTTC. It encodes CASKASGGNNEQFF.

The chain uses TRBV19 and TRBJ1-5, with 7 nucleotides matching TRBD1. The V gene end was trimmed by 4 bases and the J gene end by 1 base; junction bases not matched to a gene: 4. Germline V gives CDR1 LNHDA, CDR2 SQIVND (reference sequence). The CDR3 covers 15 residues. The CDR3 loop reads CASSSRQGSNQPQHF. The CDR3 DNA reads as TGTGCCAGTAGTAGTAGACAGGGCAGCAATCAGCCCCAGCATTTT.

The V call is TRBV15, the J call TRBJ2-5; D remains ambiguous. Germline V gene sequence: CDR1 LNHNV, CDR2 YYDKDF (reference sequence). V dropped 0 bases and J dropped 0 bases, with 8 bases sitting between them. This CDR3 contains 15 residues. The DNA of the CDR3 is TGTGCCACCAGCAGAGATTATCTGTACCAAGAGACCCAGTACTTC. Amino acid sequence: CATSRDYLYQETQYF. Full variable domain (outside the CDR3, taken from reference TRBV15 and TRBJ2-5): DAMVIQNPRYQVTQFGKPVTLSCSQTLNHNVMYWYQQKSSQAPKLLFHYYDKDFNNEADTPDNFQSRRPNTSFCFLDIRSPGLGDTAMYLCATSRDYLYQETQYFGPGTRLLVL.

The chain joins TRBV6-5 to TRBJ2-1; D gene uncertain. The germline CDR1 and CDR2 sequences are MNHEY and SVGAGI. V was trimmed by 2 bases and J by 11 bases, leaving 4 bases between them. The CDR3 totals 10 residues. The CDR3 coding sequence is TGTGCCAGCAGTTACCCCCAGCAGTTCTTC. Protein product: CASSYPQQFF.

The chain links TRBV5-1 to TRBJ2-3; D not certain. Trimming pared 4 bases from V and 5 bases from J, leaving 8 bases between. Germline CDR1 is SGHRS and CDR2 is YFSETQ. The CDR3 totals 12 residues. CDR3 sequence (DNA): TGCGCCAGCAGCCCGGAAGGAGATACGCAGTATTTT. Encoded protein: CASSPEGDTQYF.